This T cell receptor beta chain is drawn from a study of regulatory T cells. The PCR used 52 TRBV and 13 TRBJ primers. Profiled with immunoSEQ multiplex PCR; TCRdb holds only in-frame clones, not every one. The repertoire holds 1,500 to 2,500 clones, approximately 65% seen once, with 33% in the top ten. Patients aged 2 to 39 years had fewer naive T cells. V shed 7 bases and J shed 7 bases, with 13 bases lying between them. Germline CDR1 reads MDHEN; CDR2 reads SYDVKM. The CDR3 extends over 12 amino acids. The source material was CD8+ T cells sorted from blood. The chain is built from TRBV28 and TRBJ1-2; no clear D. The source of this sequence is a person in their thirties with CD3G deficiency. In DNA form, the CDR3 reads TGTGCCAGCACCCGGGGATTGGGTGGCTACACCTTC. This translates into CASTRGLGGYTF.